The clone carrying this TCR beta chain was counted at least ten times. Its specificity is not known. The CD8+CD4-CCR7+CD45RA+ phenotype defined the sorted naive CD8 T cells. The sample belongs to a study of molecular identifiers for immune sequencing clone quantification. Study summary: Five aliquots were made in replicates from the RNA of approximately 22,000 or 94,000 naive CD8 cells, and four were sequenced. Findings and caveats of the study: Over 99% of effector molecules, but under 1% in naive cells, were held by clones with more than 20 RNA copies.

The CDR3 extends over 14 amino acids. Trimming shortened V by 6 bases and J by 4 bases, and 15 bases separated the two germline ends. With listed TCR primers and previously described methods, bulk TCR libraries were prepared. TCRdb reprocessed the PCR reads via MiXCR and lists one record per CDR3 protein. The table records some 580,000 distinct CDR3 sequences, around 25% of them present only once. Sequenced material: naive CD8+ T cells from blood, with Jurkat cell RNA spiked in. Subset defined: FACS-sorted CD8+CD4-CCR7+CD45RA+ naive T cells. This clonotype was sampled from a human donor in good health. Some libraries in this study had Jurkat cell RNA spiked in. This chain links TRBV12-3 or TRBV12-4 with TRBJ2-5, with TRBD1 as a possible D gene (5 bases). The CDR3 here is CASRNRAGIETQYF. As DNA, the CDR3 is TGTGCCAGCAGAAATAGGGCAGGGATAGAGACCCAGTACTTC.